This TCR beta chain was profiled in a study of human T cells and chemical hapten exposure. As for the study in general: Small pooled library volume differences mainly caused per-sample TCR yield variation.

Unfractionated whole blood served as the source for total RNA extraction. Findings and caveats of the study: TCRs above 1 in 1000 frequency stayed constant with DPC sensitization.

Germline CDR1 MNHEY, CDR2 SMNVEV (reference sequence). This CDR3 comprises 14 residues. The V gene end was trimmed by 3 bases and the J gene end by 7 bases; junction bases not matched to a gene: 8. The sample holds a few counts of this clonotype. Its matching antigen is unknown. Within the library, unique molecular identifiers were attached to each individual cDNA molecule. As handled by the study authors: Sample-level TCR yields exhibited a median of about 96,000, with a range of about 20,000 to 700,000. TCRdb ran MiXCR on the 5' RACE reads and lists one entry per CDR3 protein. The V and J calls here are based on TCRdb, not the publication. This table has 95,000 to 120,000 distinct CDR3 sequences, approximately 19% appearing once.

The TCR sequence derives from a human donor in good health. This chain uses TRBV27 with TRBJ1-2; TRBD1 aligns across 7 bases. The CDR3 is CASSFLDRVGGYTF. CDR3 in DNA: TGTGCCAGCAGTTTCCTTGACAGGGTGGGTGGCTACACCTTC.